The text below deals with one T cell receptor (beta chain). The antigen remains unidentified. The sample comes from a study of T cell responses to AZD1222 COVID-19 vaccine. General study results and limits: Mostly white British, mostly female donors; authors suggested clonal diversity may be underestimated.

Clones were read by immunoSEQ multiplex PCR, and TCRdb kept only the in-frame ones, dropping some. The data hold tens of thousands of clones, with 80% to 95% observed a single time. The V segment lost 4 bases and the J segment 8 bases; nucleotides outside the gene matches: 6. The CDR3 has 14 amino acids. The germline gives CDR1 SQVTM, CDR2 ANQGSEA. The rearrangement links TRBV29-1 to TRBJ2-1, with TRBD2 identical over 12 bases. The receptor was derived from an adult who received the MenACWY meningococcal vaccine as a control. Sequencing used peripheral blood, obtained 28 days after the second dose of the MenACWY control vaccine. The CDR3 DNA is TGCAGCGTTGGGGCTAGCGGGAGGGCCTATGAGCAGTTCTTC. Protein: CSVGASGRAYEQFF.